This T cell receptor beta chain is from a study of CD8+CD57+ T cells in acquired aplastic anemia. Overall study context: Isolated CD4+ and CD8+ cells, once sorted, yielded DNA averaging around 3.1 ug. There were some 11 million reads, on average, for CD4+ cells from healthy donors. Study-wide points: Researchers report that around 31 CD8+ CDR3 sequences appeared in both patients and controls. Controls did not differ significantly from patients in CD8+ Simpson's diversity.

This clonotype was detected once. Its antigen is still unknown. In germline, CDR1 is KGHDR, CDR2 SFDVKD. V lost 5 bases to trimming and J lost 3 bases; unmatched junction nucleotides: 3. There are 14 residues in the CDR3. CDR3 and TCR beta VDJ profiling relied on a genomic DNA template. TCRdb re-analysed the reads in MiXCR, keeping a single row per CDR3 protein. The table lists about 190,000 distinct CDR3 sequences, 54% of them singletons. This receptor was identified in a human donor in good health, serving as a control. Sequences were obtained from sorted CD4+, CD8+, or CD8+CD57+ T cells (not recorded which) from PBMCs. V gene TRBV24-1 combines with J gene TRBJ2-3, with TRBD2 matching 8 bases. CDR3 DNA: TGTGCCACCAGTGCGGGGGGGATGACAGATACGCAGTATTTT. Translating gives CATSAGGMTDTQYF.